Below, 22 T cell receptor beta chains from the same sample are listed, as sequenced in a study of T cell changes during pregnancy in multiple sclerosis. Only in-frame clones appear in the TCRdb table, and some are missing; sequencing was by immunoSEQ multiplex PCR. Of some 70,000 clones listed, almost 95% are singletons. The sample was CD8+ T cells from peripheral blood mononuclear cells, taken in the third trimester of pregnancy. These receptors all stem from a female donor in good health, enrolled as a control in a pregnancy study.

The chain is built from TRBV27 and TRBJ1-6, with D possibly matching TRBD1 (5 bases). Per the germline V gene, CDR1 is MNHEY and CDR2 is SMNVEV (reference sequence). V lost 2 bases and J 6 bases, leaving 8 bases between the germline ends. The CDR3 loop spans 14 amino acids. CDR3 sequence: CASSLQGINSPLHF. CDR3 DNA: TGTGCCAGCAGTTTACAGGGAATTAATTCACCCCTCCACTTT.

The gene calls are TRBV6-5 and TRBJ2-7, with 9 positions matching TRBD1. The CDR3 is 15 residues long. Per the germline V gene, CDR1 is MNHEY and CDR2 is SVGAGI. With V trimmed by 2 bases and J by 6 bases, 8 bases remained unmatched. CDR3 sequence: CASSYRDRVSIEQYF. The CDR3 nucleotides are TGTGCCAGCAGTTACCGGGACAGGGTGTCTATCGAGCAGTACTTC.

The gene calls are TRBV7-9 and TRBJ1-3, with a tentative D call TRBD1 (6 bases). The CDR3 spans 13 residues. Trimming took off 10 bases at V and 8 bases at J, with 18 bases between the two ends. Germline CDR1 is SEHNR and CDR2 is FQNEAQ (reference sequence). The CDR3 reads CATYRGGGDTIYF. CDR3 DNA sequence: TGTGCCACCTACCGGGGAGGGGGGGACACCATATATTTT.

The V call is TRBV4-2, the J call TRBJ1-5; D gene unclear. Germline V gives CDR1 LGHNA, CDR2 YNFKEQ. CDR3 length equals 13 residues. Trimming took 1 base from V and 6 from J, leaving 7 bases between them. CDR3 loop: CASSQVVSQPQHF. The CDR3 DNA follows: TGTGCCAGCAGCCAAGTAGTATCTCAGCCCCAGCATTTT.

The chain couples TRBV6-1 to TRBJ2-1; possibly TRBD1 for D (5 bases). There are 16 residues in the CDR3. V dropped 3 bases and J dropped 5 bases, with 17 bases sitting between them. Germline loops: CDR1 MNHNS, CDR2 SASEGT. Here the CDR3 DNA reads TGTGCCAGCAGTGATCCACAGGTAAACCCCGACAATGAGCAGTTCTTC. Protein sequence: CASSDPQVNPDNEQFF.

The V gene is TRBV6-1, the J gene TRBJ1-1; TRBD1 is a possible D gene (6 bases). Per the germline V gene, CDR1 is MNHNS and CDR2 is SASEGT. V was cut by 5 bases and J by 1 base, with 14 bases left in between. The CDR3 is 15 amino acids. As DNA, the CDR3 is TGTGCCAGCAGTACAGGACAGATGGGGAACACTGAAGCTTTCTTT. This sequence encodes CASSTGQMGNTEAFF.

Comments on this clone: This same CDR3 is encoded by further DNA sequences in the sample. This rearrangement joins TRBV30 to TRBJ1-1, with 7 bases that match TRBD1. J was trimmed by 2 bases and V by 4 bases; bases with no gene match: 7. Looked up from germline, CDR1 is GTSNPN and CDR2 is SVGIG (reference sequence). The CDR3 has 14 residues. CDR3 nucleotides: TGTGCCTGGAATCTAGGACAGGTTAACACTGAAGCTTTCTTT. Amino acids: CAWNLGQVNTEAFF.

The rearrangement uses TRBV9 and TRBJ1-6, with D maybe TRBD1 (6 bases). Trimming cost V 4 bases and J 9 bases, with 14 bases left between them. CDR1 is SGDLS and CDR2 is YYNGEE in the germline V gene. The CDR3 consists of 14 residues. The CDR3 DNA sequence: TGTGCCAGCAGCCCAGGGGTCGGGGTTTCACCCCTCCACTTT. Translating it yields CASSPGVGVSPLHF.

This clone was counted between two and nine times. This chain uses TRBV9 with TRBJ1-6, with 8 bases lining up with TRBD1. This CDR3 is built from 16 residues. Germline CDR1 SGDLS, CDR2 YYNGEE. J lost 7 bases, V lost 3 bases, and 9 bases had no gene match. The CDR3 nucleotides read TGTGCCAGCAGCGCCAACAGGGGGGAGGGGAATTCACCCCTCCACTTT. It translates to CASSANRGEGNSPLHF.

This clone was seen a single time. V and J are TRBV4-2 and TRBJ1-4; no clear D. The CDR3 is 15 residues long. Germline-derived CDR1 and CDR2 are LGHNA and YNFKEQ. Trimming removed 0 bases at V and 4 bases at J, with 9 bases between. The CDR3 reads CASSQDSSHNEKLFF. CDR3 DNA: TGTGCCAGCAGCCAAGATAGTTCTCATAATGAAAAACTGTTTTTT.

In DNA, the CDR3 is TGCAGCGTTGATCTAGGGGACTCTGGGGCCAACGTCCTGACTTTC. This encodes CSVDLGDSGANVLTF. The rearrangement links TRBV29-1 to TRBJ2-6, with D possibly TRBD1 on 5 matching bases. This CDR3 spans 15 amino acids. Germline V CDR1 and CDR2: SQVTM, ANQGSEA. V dropped 3 bases and J dropped 0 bases, with 9 bases sitting between them.

The V call is TRBV6-6, the J call TRBJ1-3; D remains ambiguous. This CDR3 region has 11 residues. V dropped 11 bases and J dropped 3 bases, with 8 bases sitting between them. Germline V lookup: CDR1 MNHNY, CDR2 SVGAGI (reference sequence). CDR3 region: CAVTYGNTIYF. As DNA, the CDR3 is TGTGCCGTGACTTATGGAAACACCATATATTTT.

The V and J genes are TRBV4-1 and TRBJ2-7; 7 bases align to TRBD1. The CDR3 contains 15 residues. The trim removed 1 base at V and 2 bases at J, leaving 5 bases unmatched. Germline CDR1 MGHRA, CDR2 YSYEKL. The CDR3 sequence: CASSQAMTGTYEQYF. DNA for the CDR3: TGCGCCAGCAGCCAAGCAATGACAGGGACCTACGAGCAGTACTTC.

The rearrangement uses TRBV7-8 and TRBJ1-2, with 9 bases that match TRBD1. This CDR3 region has 15 residues. Germline V gene lookup returns CDR1 SGHVS and CDR2 FQNEAQ. Trimming took 3 bases from V and 5 from J; bases not matched to a gene: 7. CDR3 sequence (DNA): TGTGCCAGCAGCTTCGGGACAGGGACGGGTTATGGCTACACCTTC. Its translation: CASSFGTGTGYGYTF.

The chain couples TRBV11-2 to TRBJ2-5; 8 nucleotides match TRBD2. Trimming cost V 2 bases and J 5 bases; bases outside gene matches: 7. The CDR3 is 15 amino acids. The V gene's germline CDR1 is SGHAT and CDR2 FQNNGV. CDR3 bases: TGTGCCAGCAGCTTATTCAGCGGGGGCGATGAGACCCAGTACTTC. Translating it yields CASSLFSGGDETQYF.

This chain links TRBV9 with TRBJ1-4, with 9 bases fitting TRBD1. V shed 4 bases, J shed 4 bases, and the junction held 11 bases outside the gene matches. This CDR3 is built from 17 residues. Germline CDR1 is SGDLS and CDR2 is YYNGEE. CDR3 loop: CASSKDRGGGLNEKLFF. The CDR3 coding sequence is TGTGCCAGCAGCAAGGACAGGGGAGGGGGACTTAATGAAAAACTGTTTTTT.

V usage is TRBV27 and J usage is TRBJ2-7, with 7 nucleotides matching TRBD2. Germline V gene lookup returns CDR1 MNHEY and CDR2 SMNVEV (reference sequence). This CDR3 region has 13 residues. V shed 5 bases, J shed 5 bases, and the junction held 6 bases outside the gene matches. The CDR3 loop is CASSAHGLDEQYF. The CDR3 DNA reads TGTGCCAGCAGTGCCCATGGACTAGACGAGCAGTACTTC.

This rearrangement joins TRBV2 to TRBJ2-1, with D possibly matching TRBD1 (5 bases). Germline V CDR1 and CDR2: SNHLY, FYNNEI. The CDR3 runs to 10 residues. Between the trimmed V and J ends, which lost 7 bases and 7 bases, there was a span of 5 bases. The CDR3 DNA sequence: TGTGCCAGCACAGGGAATGAGCAGTTCTTC. Protein product: CASTGNEQFF.

In this sample, this clone turned up once. The chain employs TRBV16 and TRBJ2-7; D not certain. The CDR3 consists of 14 residues. CDR1 and CDR2 (germline): KGHSY, FQNENV. V was trimmed by 0 bases and J by 2 bases, leaving 8 bases between them. CDR3 sequence (DNA): TGTGCCAGCAGCCAATCTGGGCGAACCTACGAGCAGTACTTC. It yields the protein CASSQSGRTYEQYF.

The V and J genes are TRBV5-1 and TRBJ2-5; perhaps TRBD1 as D (6 bases). CDR3 size: 15 residues. V was cut by 0 bases and J by 2 bases, with 11 bases left in between. Germline assignment: CDR1 SGHRS and CDR2 YFSETQ. The CDR3 region has the DNA TGCGCCAGCAGCTTGGCGGACAGCCGGCAAGAGACCCAGTACTTC. It translates to CASSLADSRQETQYF.

Here the CDR3 reads CASSLALGIRGDTQYF. CDR3 in DNA: TGTGCCAGCAGCTTAGCGCTGGGGATCCGCGGGGATACGCAGTATTTT. This rearrangement joins TRBV7-6 to TRBJ2-3, with D perhaps matching TRBD2 (5 bases). V was trimmed by 0 bases and J by 6 bases, leaving 16 bases between them. Looked up from germline, CDR1 is SGHVS and CDR2 is FNYEAQ. The CDR3 totals 16 residues.

The V and J genes are TRBV5-5 and TRBJ1-1; D gene ambiguous. The length of the CDR3 is 11 residues. The germline V and J ends were trimmed by 3 bases and 7 bases, with 7 bases remaining between them. Germline CDR1 SGHKS, CDR2 YYEKEE (reference sequence). The CDR3 region is CASSWAGEAFF. The CDR3 DNA reads TGTGCCAGCAGCTGGGCAGGTGAAGCTTTCTTT.